Each of the 20 T cell receptor beta chains below was sequenced from the same sample in a study of molecular identifiers for immune sequencing clone quantification. TCRdb re-called the PCR reads through MiXCR, storing one row per CDR3 protein. The sample carries over 550,000 distinct CDR3 sequences, roughly 23% recorded once. The sequencing sample was made of naive CD8+ T cells from blood, with Jurkat cell RNA spiked in. The subset is: FACS-sorted CD8+CD4-CCR7+CD45RA+ naive T cells. The receptor set was obtained from a human donor in good health. Some libraries in this study had Jurkat cell RNA spiked in.

As concerns this clonotype: An end of the junction does not agree with germline; a read error may underlie this. V and J are TRBV9 and TRBJ1-5; the D gene is possibly TRBD1 (6 bases). Germline CDR1 reads SGDLS; CDR2 reads YYNGEE. This CDR3 has 16 residues. Here the CDR3 DNA reads TGTGCCCGCAGCGAGGGGGGGGGTGGTGGCGATCAGCCCCAGCATTTT. Translated: CARSEGGGGGDQPQHF.

The chain carries TRBV29-1 and TRBJ1-3; 7 nucleotides match TRBD1. The ends lost 4 bases at V and 0 bases at J; junction bases unmatched: 6. The V gene's germline CDR1 is SQVTM and CDR2 ANQGSEA. The CDR3 consists of 15 residues. The CDR3 spells CSVAGGPNSGNTIYF. DNA for the CDR3: TGCAGCGTTGCAGGGGGGCCCAACTCTGGAAACACCATATATTTT.

Details on this clonotype: Germline is not matched at one junction end, which may reflect a read error. The V call is TRBV30, the J call TRBJ1-5; TRBD1 might be the D (5 bases). Per germline, CDR1 GTSNPN and CDR2 SVGIG (reference sequence). The CDR3 sequence is 15 residues long. The CDR3 bases are TGTGCCTGGAATGAAGAATGGGGCGACAATCAACCCCAACATTTT. Protein product: CAWNEEWGDNQPQHF. Supplemented by reference TRBV30 and TRBJ1-5, the full variable domain reads SQTIHQWPATLVQPVGSPLSLECTVEGTSNPNLYWYRQAAGRGLQLLFYSVGIGQISSEVPQNLSASRPQDRQFILSSKKLLLSDSGFYLCAWNEEWGDNQPQHFGDGTRLSIL.

The count of this clonotype is one. V gene TRBV6-6 combines with J gene TRBJ2-7; D tentatively reads TRBD1 or TRBD2 (5 bases each). Between the trimmed V and J ends, which lost 0 bases and 0 bases, there was a span of 21 bases. This CDR3 region has 19 residues. CDR1 is MNHNY, CDR2 SVGAGI, per germline (reference sequence). The CDR3, as DNA: TGTGCCAGCAGTTACTCCGTCCTCTTGGACGGGGCCCACTCCTACGAGCAGTACTTC. Translated: CASSYSVLLDGAHSYEQYF.

The chain is built from TRBV9 and TRBJ1-1; the D gene is possibly TRBD1 (5 bases). This CDR3 comprises 13 residues. The V end lost 2 bases, the J end lost 4 bases, and 9 bases lay between the germline ends. Germline CDR1 SGDLS, CDR2 YYNGEE. CDR3 region: CASSVGVSTEAFF. The CDR3 DNA follows: TGTGCCAGCAGCGTGGGGGTGAGCACTGAAGCTTTCTTT.

This clonotype was observed at least ten times. This rearrangement joins TRBV3-1 to TRBJ1-1; D remains ambiguous. This CDR3 comprises 13 residues. CDR1 and CDR2 from the germline V gene are LGHDT and YNNKEL (reference sequence). V shed 1 base and J shed 6 bases, with 9 bases lying between them. The CDR3: CASSQAGSAEAFF. In DNA, the CDR3 is TGTGCCAGCAGCCAAGCTGGGTCGGCTGAAGCTTTCTTT.

As for this clonotype: This clone may be a read error of a much larger clone one base away. The chain carries TRBV4-3 and TRBJ2-5; 8 nucleotides line up with TRBD1. Per the germline V gene, CDR1 is LGHNA and CDR2 is YSLEER. The V gene end was trimmed by 0 bases and the J gene end by 4 bases; junction bases not matched to a gene: 7. The CDR3 spans 16 residues. In nucleotides, the CDR3 is TGCGCCAGCAGCCAAGATATTGGACAGGGACGAGAGACCCAGTACTTC. Translation: CASSQDIGQGRETQYF.

The chain carries TRBV5-8 and TRBJ2-5; 12 bases match TRBD2. Germline CDR1 reads SGHTS; CDR2 reads YDEGEE. This CDR3 spans 16 amino acids. V lost 5 bases and J lost 5; bases outside the gene matches: 10. In DNA form, the CDR3 reads TGTGCCAGCAGAGGGACTAGCGGGTACAGCGTGGAGACCCAGTACTTC. Residues: CASRGTSGYSVETQYF.

With regard to this clonotype: A much larger clone lies a single base off, so this may be a read error. The genes are TRBV20-1 and TRBJ1-1, with TRBD1 identical over 8 bases. J lost 3 bases, V lost 6 bases, and 9 bases had no gene match. CDR3 length: 14 residues. Germline V gene sequence: CDR1 DFQATT, CDR2 SNEGSKA (reference sequence). CDR3 protein: CSAVQPGQDTEAFF. The CDR3 nucleotides are TGCAGTGCAGTGCAGCCGGGACAGGACACTGAAGCTTTCTTT.

As concerns this clonotype: Sequence at one end of the junction differs from germline and may be a read error. The chain employs TRBV10-2 and TRBJ2-3; weak D call: TRBD2 (6 bases). The CDR3 is 17 amino acids. Germline values: CDR1 WSHSY, CDR2 SAAADI. The DNA for the CDR3 is TGCGCCAGCAGTCGCGATCATCAGACTAGTCTTACAGATGCGCAGTATTTT. Translation: CASSRDHQTSLTDAQYF.

A word on this clonotype: This could be a read error, since a much larger clone is one nucleotide away. CDR3 protein: CASKPDGVNEQYF. CDR3 in DNA: TGTGCCAGCAAACCGGACGGAGTCAACGAGCAGTACTTC. This chain uses TRBV12-3 or TRBV12-4 with TRBJ2-7; D gene unclear. The CDR3 totals 13 residues. Trimming removed 7 bases at V and 5 bases at J, with 15 bases between.

As for this clonotype: A single base separates this from a much larger clone, so it may be a read error. The V gene is TRBV6-5, the J gene TRBJ2-7; 7 bases agree with TRBD1. In germline, CDR1 is MNHEY, CDR2 SVGAGI. The CDR3 has 15 residues. CDR3 nucleotides: TGTGCCAGCAGTCACTCGGCAGGGGGATTCTACGAGCAGTACTTC. This codes for CASSHSAGGFYEQYF.

J is TRBJ1-1 and V is TRBV19; 10 nucleotides match TRBD1. CDR3 length equals 15 residues. The trim removed 2 bases at V and 5 bases at J, leaving 5 bases unmatched. CDR1 and CDR2 (germline): LNHDA, SQIVND (reference sequence). As DNA, the CDR3 is TGTGCCAGTAGTATAATGACAGGGGGCGCGACTGAAGCTTTCTTT. Residues: CASSIMTGGATEAFF. Complete variable domain (other parts from reference TRBV19 and TRBJ1-1): DGGITQSPKYLFRKEGQNVTLSCEQNLNHDAMYWYRQDPGQGLRLIYYSQIVNDFQKGDIAEGYSVSREKKESFPLTVTSAQKNPTAFYLCASSIMTGGATEAFFGQGTRLTVV.

The rearrangement uses TRBV7-9 and TRBJ2-7; D gene unclear. The germline V and J ends were trimmed by 3 bases and 1 base, with 10 bases remaining between them. CDR3 length: 14 amino acids. Germline CDR1 and CDR2: SEHNR and FQNEAQ (reference sequence). This CDR3 reads CASSLDATSYEQYF. The CDR3 nucleotides read TGTGCCAGCAGCTTGGACGCAACTTCCTACGAGCAGTACTTC.

This clonotype was recorded many times. This chain uses TRBV7-9 with TRBJ1-1; D is unresolved. The CDR3 is 14 residues long. CDR1 and CDR2 from the germline V gene are SEHNR and FQNEAQ (reference sequence). Trimming took off 3 bases at V and 3 bases at J, with 11 bases between the two ends. The CDR3, as DNA: TGTGCCAGCAGCTTGGTGTATGGCGACACTGAAGCTTTCTTT. Its translation: CASSLVYGDTEAFF.

The CDR3 spells CASIMGRNTEAFF. The CDR3 DNA is TGTGCCAGCATCATGGGGCGGAACACTGAAGCTTTCTTT. J is TRBJ1-1 and V is TRBV28, with a tentative D call TRBD1 (5 bases). Deletions cut 7 bases from V and 1 base from J, with 10 bases between. CDR3 size: 13 residues. Germline CDR1 is MDHEN and CDR2 is SYDVKM. Full variable domain (outside the CDR3, taken from reference TRBV28 and TRBJ1-1): DVKVTQSSRYLVKRTGEKVFLECVQDMDHENMFWYRQDPGLGLRLIYFSYDVKMKEKGDIPEGYSVSREKKERFSLILESASTNQTSMYLCASIMGRNTEAFFGQGTRLTVV.

The chain combines TRBV4-3 with TRBJ2-1, with D tentatively TRBD2 (6 bases). The V and J ends lost 0 bases and 0 bases respectively, with 12 bases between them. The CDR3 has 17 amino acids. The germline CDR1 and CDR2 sequences are LGHNA and YSLEER. CDR3 loop: CASSQDPEGGSYNEQFF. Here the CDR3 DNA reads TGCGCCAGCAGCCAAGATCCCGAGGGAGGCTCCTACAATGAGCAGTTCTTC.

The chain combines TRBV19 with TRBJ2-7, with 7 bases fitting TRBD2. Germline CDR1 and CDR2: LNHDA and SQIVND (reference sequence). V shed 8 bases and J 0 bases; nucleotides not matched to a gene: 4. The CDR3 contains 13 residues. The CDR3 region is CASRQRDSYEQYF. DNA for the CDR3: TGTGCCAGTCGACAGCGGGACTCCTACGAGCAGTACTTC.

In regard to this clonotype: This is likely a read error, given that the CDR3 carries no conserved phenylalanine or tryptophan at its end. CDR3 DNA sequence: TGTGCCAGCAGTTTAGTGTTAAGCGGGGGGGCCGGGGAGCTGTTTTAT. This gives the protein CASSLVLSGGAGELFY. V and J are TRBV27 and TRBJ2-2, with 10 bases aligning to TRBD2. V gave up 2 bases and J gave up 6 bases; unmatched junction bases: 6. The CDR3 runs 16 residues. Germline V gene lookup returns CDR1 MNHEY and CDR2 SMNVEV (reference sequence).

The chain uses TRBV5-3 and TRBJ1-4; D uncertain. TRBV5-3 is an ORF; its function is uncertain. The V end was cut by 8 bases, the J end by 1 base, with 15 bases between. There are 15 residues in the CDR3. This CDR3 is CASSPTAGTNEKLFF. CDR3 nucleotide sequence: TGTGCCAGCAGCCCTACGGCGGGAACTAATGAAAAACTGTTTTTT.